The 3 T cell receptor beta chains below come from one sample, sequenced in a study of cytomegalovirus exposure and HLA in healthy donors. Primers included in the PCR were 60 Vbeta and 13 Jbeta primers. Generated by immunoSEQ multiplex PCR, the TCRdb table keeps only in-frame clones and is missing some. Of about 120,000 clones detected, over 70% appear once; the ten largest clones hold 1% to 1.5%. The source material was PBMCs. These receptors all come from a female donor in good health and CMV-seronegative.

This chain uses TRBV30 with TRBJ1-4, with 7 nucleotides matching TRBD1. V lost 2 bases, J lost 5 bases, and 5 bases stayed unmatched. CDR1 is GTSNPN and CDR2 is SVGIG in the germline V gene (reference sequence). CDR3 length: 14 amino acids. The CDR3 spells CAWSRQGGNEKLFF. CDR3 DNA sequence: TGTGCCTGGAGTCGACAGGGCGGCAATGAAAAACTGTTTTTT.

The rearrangement uses TRBV30 and TRBJ2-3; weak D call: TRBD2 (6 bases). V shed 1 base and J shed 2 bases, with 13 bases lying between them. Germline V gene sequence: CDR1 GTSNPN, CDR2 SVGIG (reference sequence). This CDR3 spans 15 amino acids. CDR3 nucleotides: TGTGCCTGGAGTGGCAGTAGCGGCTTCACAGATACGCAGTATTTT. Protein sequence: CAWSGSSGFTDTQYF. Looking up the rest from reference TRBV30 and TRBJ2-3 gives the full variable domain: SQTIHQWPATLVQPVGSPLSLECTVEGTSNPNLYWYRQAAGRGLQLLFYSVGIGQISSEVPQNLSASRPQDRQFILSSKKLLLSDSGFYLCAWSGSSGFTDTQYFGPGTRLTVL.

CDR3 protein: CASRGTSGYNEQFF. Here the CDR3 DNA reads TGCGCCAGCCGCGGGACTAGCGGATACAATGAGCAGTTCTTC. The rearrangement links TRBV5-1 to TRBJ2-1, with 11 bases lining up with TRBD2. The CDR3 has 14 residues. Germline trimming cut 7 bases from V and 4 bases from J; bases unmatched to any gene: 4. CDR1 and CDR2 from the germline V gene are SGHRS and YFSETQ.